The clone carrying this TCR beta chain has ten or more counts. Its antigen is still unknown. TCRdb ran MiXCR on the reads and lists one entry per CDR3 protein. The sample consists of some 920,000 distinct CDR3 sequences, 31% of them appearing once. This entry is derived from a study of T cell repertoires in cytomegalovirus infection. The overall study: It was recently identified HLA-C-restricted and well-studied HLA-B-restricted CMV epitopes that the study used. Public TCR beta signatures indicated both CMV infection and matching HLA type.

General observations from the study: HLA-C-restricted CMV-specific TCR beta clonotypes prevailed in the ex vivo response. Cumulative public TCR beta family frequency identified CMV carriers with the relevant HLA.

Source: cultured CD8+ T cells from PBMCs, taken from culture after CMV antigen stimulation. The sequence derives from a human donor in good health (CMV status not recorded). Some clones in this sample may be carry-over from other donors' samples.

The DNA for the CDR3 is TGTGCCAGCAGCTATACTAGCGGGGGGATCAATGAGCAGTTCTTC. Amino acids: CASSYTSGGINEQFF. This chain uses TRBV7-2 with TRBJ2-1, with 12 bases identical to TRBD2. The junction had 4 bases not matched to a gene; V was cut back by 4 bases and J by 6 bases. This CDR3 comprises 15 residues. Looked up from germline, CDR1 is SGHTA and CDR2 is FQGNSA. Based on the CDR3 plus reference TRBV7-2 and TRBJ2-1, the full variable domain is GAGVSQSPSNKVTEKGKDVELRCDPISGHTALYWYRQSLGQGLEFLIYFQGNSAPDKSGLPSDRFSAERTGGSVSTLTIQRTQQEDSAVYLCASSYTSGGINEQFFGPGTRLTVL.